This T cell receptor beta chain was documented in a study of blood T cell repertoires in COVID-19. Background on the study: Sources were T cells, B-cell-depleted T cells, or PBMCs; the material itself was cDNA or gDNA.

Original analysis: Estimation of nucleated cell counts relied on the amplification of reference gene primers. The protocol was immunoSEQ multiplex PCR, while the TCRdb copy is restricted to in-frame clones and leaves out a portion. V and J calls and clone size are as listed in that table; D and trimming were resolved from the DNA. The repertoire consists of 250,000 or so clones, with 86% occurring once and the leading ten covering approximately 2%. The age range of participants was 18 to 89 years, with residence in about two dozen US areas. Cohort 3 donors counted as recovered after two negative PCRs, clearance, or resolved symptoms. This CDR3 has 13 amino acids. CDR1 is KGHSH and CDR2 is LQKENI in the germline V gene. Losses at the gene ends were 5 bases for V and 5 bases for J; bases not matched to a gene: 3.

Sequencing was performed on PBMCs or T cells enriched from blood (not recorded which). The source of this sequence is a woman aged 45-59 years who had recovered from COVID-19. This chain connects TRBV18 to TRBJ2-7; TRBD2 matches at 10 bases. As DNA, the CDR3 is TGTGCCAGCTCAGCCGGGACTAGCGACGAGCAGTACTTC. Protein: CASSAGTSDEQYF.